A single sample gave rise to the 7 T cell receptor beta chains below, sequenced in a study of T cell repertoires in cytomegalovirus infection. Their specific antigens are unknown. A single record per CDR3 protein comes from TCRdb applying MiXCR to the reads. This repertoire shows about 890,000 distinct CDR3 sequences, around 30% found once; its top ten account for more than 13%. Sequences were derived from cultured CD8+ T cells from PBMCs, sampled from culture after CMV antigen stimulation. These receptors all come from a human donor in good health (CMV status not recorded). Some clones in this sample may be carry-over from other donors' samples.

V and J are TRBV7-9 and TRBJ1-6, with D unresolved. Trimming removed 1 base from V and 1 base from J, with 17 bases in between. From germline, CDR1 is SEHNR and CDR2 FQNEAQ (reference sequence). This CDR3 comprises 19 residues. This CDR3 is CASSLGTGSRGSYNSPLHF. The CDR3 nucleotides read TGTGCCAGCAGCTTAGGCACGGGATCCCGTGGGTCCTATAATTCACCCCTCCACTTT. The full variable domain, rest sourced from reference TRBV7-9 and TRBJ1-6, is DTGVSQNPRHKITKRGQNVTFRCDPISEHNRLYWYRQTLGQGPEFLTYFQNEAQLEKSRLLSDRFSAERPKGSFSTLEIQRTEQGDSAMYLCASSLGTGSRGSYNSPLHFGNGTRLTVT.

J is TRBJ2-7 and V is TRBV7-8; tentative D call: TRBD1 (6 bases). V was pared by 3 bases and J by 7 bases, with 22 bases between. This CDR3 comprises 16 residues. Germline V lookup: CDR1 SGHVS, CDR2 FQNEAQ. CDR3 DNA: TGTGCCAGCAGCTTCTTAGGACAGAAGAGTACGAGTGAGCAGTACTTC. It codes for CASSFLGQKSTSEQYF.

This clonotype came up many times. The chain uses TRBV4-3 and TRBJ2-3; 9 positions agree with TRBD2. This CDR3 spans 16 amino acids. Germline V gives CDR1 LGHNA, CDR2 YSLEER. Unmatched junction bases numbered 9, after V lost 3 bases and J lost 5 bases. CDR3 nucleotide sequence: TGCGCCAGCAGCCATTCGCAAGGCGGGGGGGGAGATACGCAGTATTTT. Protein: CASSHSQGGGGDTQYF.

The chain carries TRBV4-3 and TRBJ1-4; D gene unclear. V shed 1 base and J shed 3 bases, with 9 bases lying between them. There are 15 residues in the CDR3. Germline values: CDR1 LGHNA, CDR2 YSLEER. The CDR3 DNA is TGCGCCAGCAGCCAAGCTTGGACGGCTAATGAAAAACTGTTTTTT. The encoded protein is CASSQAWTANEKLFF.

As regards this clonotype: A clone one base away is much larger, so this may be a read error. The chain couples TRBV6-8 to TRBJ1-5, with D perhaps TRBD1 (5 bases). This CDR3 contains 17 residues. The germline V gene encodes CDR1 MNHGY and CDR2 SAAAGT. As DNA, the CDR3 is TGTGCCAGCAGTTACTCGGGGAGGAGGGGTAGCAATCGGCCCCAGCATTTT. This sequence encodes CASSYSGRRGSNRPQHF.

The CDR3 here is CASSLRTGQEKLFF. The CDR3 DNA reads TGTGCCAGCAGCCTTCGGACAGGGCAGGAAAAACTGTTTTTT. The chain employs TRBV7-6 and TRBJ1-4; 8 positions agree with TRBD1. CDR1 SGHVS and CDR2 FNYEAQ come from the germline V gene. The CDR3 is made up of 14 amino acids. J gave up 8 bases and V 5 bases, and 7 bases lay outside the gene matches. The full variable domain, rest sourced from reference TRBV7-6 and TRBJ1-4, is GAGVSQSPRYKVTKRGQDVALRCDPISGHVSLYWYRQALGQGPEFLTYFNYEAQQDKSGLPNDRFSAERPEGSISTLTIQRTEQRDSAMYRCASSLRTGQEKLFFGSGTQLSVL.

The chain links TRBV5-4 to TRBJ2-7, with 9 positions matching TRBD1. The CDR3 is 17 residues long. With 0 bases clipped from V and 2 bases from J, the junction kept 9 bases outside the gene matches. The V gene's germline CDR1 is SGHNT and CDR2 YYREEE (reference sequence). The CDR3 is CASSLGLTGGETYEQYF. DNA for the CDR3: TGTGCCAGCAGCTTGGGCCTTACAGGGGGCGAAACCTACGAGCAGTACTTC. The full variable domain, its missing parts supplied by reference TRBV5-4 and TRBJ2-7, is ETGVTQSPTHLIKTRGQQVTLRCSSQSGHNTVSWYQQALGQGPQFIFQYYREEENGRGNFPPRFSGLQFPNYSSELNVNALELDDSALYLCASSLGLTGGETYEQYFGPGTRLTVT.